Here is one T cell receptor (beta chain) with its context. The source of the sample is a study of glioma-infiltrating T cells after dendritic cell vaccination. Libraries were prepared by immunoSEQ multiplex PCR; TCRdb keeps only in-frame clonotypes and omits some of them. The sample consists of 80,000 to 100,000 clones, about four fifths of them appearing once. The CDR3 has 15 amino acids. Germline CDR1 is LNHDA and CDR2 is SQIVND (reference sequence). Trimming cost V 1 base and J 9 bases, with 16 bases left between them. Sequences were derived from blood, sampled before dendritic cell vaccination. The rearrangement joins TRBV19 to TRBJ1-5; D perhaps matches TRBD1 (6 bases). The source of this sequence is a human donor with glioblastoma. In nucleotides, the CDR3 is TGTGCCAGTAGTATAGGTGTAACAGGGTCCGCGCCCCAGCATTTT. Protein: CASSIGVTGSAPQHF. Full variable domain (missing parts from reference TRBV19 and TRBJ1-5): DGGITQSPKYLFRKEGQNVTLSCEQNLNHDAMYWYRQDPGQGLRLIYYSQIVNDFQKGDIAEGYSVSREKKESFPLTVTSAQKNPTAFYLCASSIGVTGSAPQHFGDGTRLSIL.